This note documents a single T cell receptor beta chain sequence. What it binds is not known. V was cut by 4 bases and J by 8 bases, with 20 bases left in between. This CDR3 is 16 amino acids long. The sample belongs to a study of T cell repertoires in cytomegalovirus infection. Study-level background: Alongside well-studied HLA-B-restricted CMV epitopes, recently identified HLA-C-restricted CMV epitopes were also used. An indication of both CMV infection and matching HLA type came from public TCR beta signatures. Study findings and constraints: Identification of carriers of CMV plus the relevant HLA was performed using cumulative public TCR beta family frequency. Dominant in the ex vivo response were TCR beta clonotypes restricted by HLA-C and specific for CMV.

TCRdb processed the reads anew with MiXCR; each CDR3 protein has one entry. The repertoire holds about half a million distinct CDR3 sequences, with approximately 42% as singletons. The sample consisted of cultured PBMCs, taken from culture after CMV antigen stimulation. This chain uses TRBV12-3 or TRBV12-4 with TRBJ2-2; perhaps D is TRBD1 or TRBD2 (6 bases each). The clonotype comes from a human donor in good health (CMV status not recorded). Some clones in this sample may be carry-over from other donors' samples. CDR3 residues: CASSSPPPRGQGELFF. As DNA, the CDR3 is TGTGCCAGCAGTTCCCCCCCCCCCCGGGGGCAGGGGGAGCTGTTTTTT.